The 10 T cell receptor beta chains below all came from one sample that was sequenced in a study of T cell responses to AZD1222 COVID-19 vaccine. The table came from immunoSEQ multiplex PCR; TCRdb's copy has only in-frame clones and leaves some out. The table records fewer than 30,000 clones, just under 80% of them present only once. The starting material was peripheral blood, obtained on day 0 of AZD1222 vaccination. The receptors were gathered from an adult in good health.

The J gene is TRBJ2-3, the V gene TRBV12-3 or TRBV12-4, with D possibly matching TRBD2 (5 bases). The V end lost 8 bases, the J end lost 6 bases, and 15 bases lay between the germline ends. This CDR3 has 13 residues. For the CDR3, the DNA is TGTGCCAGCTCCGAACCGGGAACCGATACGCAGTATTTT. Encoded protein: CASSEPGTDTQYF.

The rearrangement links TRBV12-3 or TRBV12-4 to TRBJ2-2; TRBD1 matches 7 bases. The V gene end was trimmed by 6 bases and the J gene end by 8 bases; junction bases not matched to a gene: 6. The CDR3 length is 13 residues. The CDR3 loop reads CASRMTGLGELFF. The CDR3 DNA sequence: TGTGCCAGCAGGATGACAGGGCTTGGGGAGCTGTTTTTT.

The rearrangement uses TRBV6-5 and TRBJ1-5; the D is unclear. Germline-derived CDR1 and CDR2 are MNHEY and SVGAGI. This CDR3 is built from 13 residues. The V gene lost 6 bases and the J gene lost 0 bases, with 6 bases spanning the gap. The CDR3 loop reads CASRPYSNQPQHF. The CDR3, as DNA: TGTGCCAGCAGACCGTATAGCAATCAGCCCCAGCATTTT.

This chain links TRBV13 with TRBJ2-1; D possibly corresponds to TRBD2 (5 bases). The CDR3 length is 12 residues. CDR1 is PRHDT and CDR2 is FYEKMQ in the germline V gene (reference sequence). Trimming took off 3 bases at V and 9 bases at J, with 9 bases between the two ends. For the CDR3, the DNA is TGTGCCAGCAGCTTCCGAGAGGGTGAGCAGTTCTTC. It specifies CASSFREGEQFF.

DNA for the CDR3: TGTGCCAGCAGCTTAGGGCAGGGGGTCGGGAGCAATCAGCCCCAGCATTTT. This sequence encodes CASSLGQGVGSNQPQHF. The chain has TRBV7-2 and TRBJ1-5, with 7 bases fitting TRBD1. The CDR3 is 17 residues long. Germline V gene sequence: CDR1 SGHTA, CDR2 FQGNSA. Germline trimming cut 1 base from V and 1 base from J; bases unmatched to any gene: 7.

This clone was counted between two and nine times. This chain connects TRBV5-4 to TRBJ1-3, with a weak D call TRBD1 (6 bases). CDR3 length: 17 residues. The germline V gene has CDR1 SGHNT and CDR2 YYREEE (reference sequence). V was clipped by 4 bases and J by 4 bases, with 21 bases between them. Written as DNA, the CDR3 is TGTGCCAGCAGCCCGAAAGAGGGGGATTTGTTGGGAAACACCATATATTTT. This codes for CASSPKEGDLLGNTIYF.

The chain carries TRBV5-5 and TRBJ2-7; D gene uncertain. Between the trimmed V and J ends, which lost 2 bases and 6 bases, there was a span of 6 bases. CDR3 length equals 11 residues. Germline CDR1 and CDR2: SGHKS and YYEKEE (reference sequence). DNA of the CDR3: TGTGCCAGCAGCTTAAACGGCGAGCAGTACTTC. Translating it yields CASSLNGEQYF. The full variable domain, completed using reference TRBV5-5 and TRBJ2-7, is DAGVTQSPTHLIKTRGQQVTLRCSPISGHKSVSWYQQVLGQGPQFIFQYYEKEERGRGNFPDRFSARQFPNYSSELNVNALLLGDSALYLCASSLNGEQYFGPGTRLTVT.

The chain joins TRBV6-1 to TRBJ2-2, with TRBD1 matching over 7 bases. The CDR3 is 16 amino acids. Unmatched junction bases numbered 6, after V lost 4 bases and J lost 1 base. CDR1 is MNHNS and CDR2 is SASEGT in the germline V gene. CDR3 nucleotide sequence: TGTGCCAGCAGTGGGACCGGGACAGTGAACACCGGGGAGCTGTTTTTT. This gives the protein CASSGTGTVNTGELFF.

The chain couples TRBV29-1 to TRBJ2-6; TRBD2 aligns across 14 bases. Unmatched junction bases numbered 9, after V lost 6 bases and J lost 2 bases. Germline CDR1 and CDR2: SQVTM and ANQGSEA. The CDR3 sequence is 18 residues long. The DNA of the CDR3 is TGCAGCGTCGCCGGACTAGCGGGAGGTAGGCCTGGGGCCAACGTCCTGACTTTC. It codes for CSVAGLAGGRPGANVLTF.

V is TRBV4-1 and J is TRBJ2-3; D not certain. In germline, CDR1 is MGHRA, CDR2 YSYEKL. The length of the CDR3 is 12 residues. Deletions cut 5 bases from V and 6 bases from J, with 9 bases between. CDR3 in amino acids: CASSRDYDTQYF. As DNA, the CDR3 is TGCGCCAGCAGCAGGGATTACGATACGCAGTATTTT.